This TCR beta chain was captured in a study of cytomegalovirus exposure and HLA in healthy donors. Study-wide results and limits: A few chains linked to CMV were shown in vitro to be specific for CMV antigens.

The CDR3 loop spans 17 amino acids. The V end lost 3 bases, the J end lost 6 bases, and 21 bases lay between the germline ends. Per the germline V gene, CDR1 is SGHDN and CDR2 is FVKESK. Use of 60 Vbeta and 13 Jbeta primers characterized the PCR. Sequencing was performed with immunoSEQ multiplex PCR; in TCRdb, only in-frame clones are kept and a portion is missing. The sample shows approximately 77,000 clones, 72% of them seen only once. This clone was counted a single time. Antigen: not known. V usage is TRBV14 and J usage is TRBJ2-1, with a tentative D call TRBD2 (6 bases). The receptor's source is a man in his sixties in good health and CMV-seropositive. The sample consisted of PBMCs. The CDR3 region is CASSHGRRRGHINEQFF. CDR3 nucleotides: TGTGCCAGCAGCCACGGCAGGAGGCGGGGCCACATCAATGAGCAGTTCTTC.